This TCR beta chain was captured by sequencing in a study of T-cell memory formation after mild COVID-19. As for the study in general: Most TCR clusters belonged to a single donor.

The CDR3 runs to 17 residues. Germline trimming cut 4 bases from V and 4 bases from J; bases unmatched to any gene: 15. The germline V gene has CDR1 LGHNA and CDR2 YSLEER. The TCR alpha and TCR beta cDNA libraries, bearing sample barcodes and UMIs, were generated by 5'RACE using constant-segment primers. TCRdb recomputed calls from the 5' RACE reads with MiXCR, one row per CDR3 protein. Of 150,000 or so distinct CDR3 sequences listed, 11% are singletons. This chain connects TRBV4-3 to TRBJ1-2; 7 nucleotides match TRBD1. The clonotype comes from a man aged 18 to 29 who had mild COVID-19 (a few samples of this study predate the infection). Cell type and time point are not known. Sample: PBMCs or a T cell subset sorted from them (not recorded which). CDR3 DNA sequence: TGCGCCAGCAGCCCGAGGACAGACAGGGTATCCTCCTATGGCTACACCTTC. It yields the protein CASSPRTDRVSSYGYTF.